This T cell receptor (beta chain) was identified during a study of T-cell reconstitution after alpha-beta-depleted transplantation in children. Preparation of the TCRbeta library involved a method that used unique molecular identifiers. TCRdb ran MiXCR on the PCR reads and lists one entry per CDR3 protein. The repertoire consists of about 980,000 distinct CDR3 sequences, with about 30% occurring once and the leading ten covering about 28%. To note about this clonotype: Its antigen is undetermined.

The CDR3 runs to 17 residues. V lost 1 base to trimming and J lost 1 base, with 16 bases between them. Germline V lookup: CDR1 LNHNV, CDR2 YYDKDF (reference sequence). Findings and caveats of the study: After transplant, high TCRbeta diversity at day 60 in some patients arose from surviving recipient T cells and thymic progenitors. Reports say that about two months after transplant, the alpha-beta T cells came out of several hundred graft clones that had expanded.

The chain uses TRBV15 and TRBJ2-5; D might be TRBD2 (5 bases). Here the sequenced sample was PBMCs, mostly from graft donor cells, taken 360 days after TCRalphabeta/CD19-depleted stem cell transplant. The origin of this receptor is a boy younger than two who had a stem cell transplant for SCID, so the T cells may come from the graft donor. The CDR3 here is CATSRGPHGEPQETQYF. CDR3 sequence (DNA): TGTGCCACCAGCAGAGGCCCTCACGGGGAACCCCAAGAGACCCAGTACTTC.